Below, 26 T cell receptor beta chains from the same sample are listed, as sequenced in a study of T cell responses to AZD1222 COVID-19 vaccine. The assay was immunoSEQ multiplex PCR, and TCRdb's table has in-frame clones only and misses some. This sample has 85,000 to 130,000 clones, with 89% found just once. The sample was peripheral blood, taken on day 0 of AZD1222 vaccination. Receptor source: an adult in good health.

The chain recombines TRBV5-5 with TRBJ2-5; TRBD2 is a possible D gene (5 bases). CDR3 length: 14 residues. The germline gives CDR1 SGHKS, CDR2 YYEKEE (reference sequence). The V gene lost 4 bases and the J gene lost 3 bases, with 13 bases spanning the gap. The CDR3 is CASSITGNKETQYF. CDR3 nucleotide sequence: TGTGCCAGCAGCATCACCGGGAACAAAGAGACCCAGTACTTC.

This rearrangement joins TRBV5-4 to TRBJ2-7, with 8 bases identical to TRBD2. Looked up from germline, CDR1 is SGHNT and CDR2 is YYREEE (reference sequence). Trimming took 3 bases from V and 3 from J; bases not matched to a gene: 8. CDR3 length: 15 amino acids. Here the CDR3 reads CASSSLSGVVYEQYF. The CDR3 coding sequence is TGTGCCAGCAGCTCTCTTAGCGGGGTAGTCTACGAGCAGTACTTC.

The J gene is TRBJ2-1, the V gene TRBV5-1; D is perhaps TRBD2 (6 bases). Trimming pared 4 bases from V and 6 bases from J, leaving 14 bases between. The length of the CDR3 is 14 residues. Germline V lookup: CDR1 SGHRS, CDR2 YFSETQ. The CDR3, as DNA: TGCGCCAGCAGCCCCGGTGGGGGGTTCAATGAGCAGTTCTTC. Translation: CASSPGGGFNEQFF.

The genes are TRBV7-8 and TRBJ2-4, with 9 bases identical to TRBD1. Germline V lookup: CDR1 SGHVS, CDR2 FQNEAQ. V trimming: 1 base; J trimming: 0 bases; junction bases outside the gene matches: 13. The CDR3 contains 20 residues. The CDR3 sequence is CASSLGPPGQGRLAKNIQYF. The CDR3 nucleotides are TGTGCCAGCAGCTTAGGACCTCCGGGACAGGGAAGGCTAGCCAAAAACATTCAGTACTTC. The entire variable domain, with the rest obtained from reference TRBV7-8 and TRBJ2-4, is as follows: GAGVSQSPRYKVAKRGQDVALRCDPISGHVSLFWYQQALGQGPEFLTYFQNEAQLDKSGLPSDRFFAERPEGSVSTLKIQRTQQEDSAVYLCASSLGPPGQGRLAKNIQYFGAGTRLSVL.

The chain has TRBV30 and TRBJ1-5; tentatively, D is TRBD1 (5 bases). CDR1 and CDR2 from the germline V gene are GTSNPN and SVGIG (reference sequence). With 5 bases removed from V and 4 bases from J, the gap between germline ends came to 9 bases. This CDR3 comprises 12 residues. The CDR3 DNA follows: TGTGCCTGGGAGTCAGGGAATCAGCCCCAGCATTTT. Encoded protein: CAWESGNQPQHF. Looking up the rest from reference TRBV30 and TRBJ1-5 gives the full variable domain: SQTIHQWPATLVQPVGSPLSLECTVEGTSNPNLYWYRQAAGRGLQLLFYSVGIGQISSEVPQNLSASRPQDRQFILSSKKLLLSDSGFYLCAWESGNQPQHFGDGTRLSIL.

The chain recombines TRBV10-2 with TRBJ2-5, with unresolved D. CDR1 is WSHSY and CDR2 is SAAADI in the germline V gene. This CDR3 comprises 13 residues. V lost 7 bases, J lost 4 bases, and 13 bases lay in between. In DNA, the CDR3 is TGCGCCAGCACCTGGGCACGGAGAGAGACCCAGTACTTC. Protein sequence: CASTWARRETQYF.

This chain links TRBV6-5 with TRBJ2-7; D uncertain. The CDR3 runs to 12 residues. Germline CDR1 reads MNHEY; CDR2 reads SVGAGI. Trimming removed 2 bases from V and 5 bases from J, with 7 bases in between. CDR3 sequence reads: CASSYNVHEQYF. The DNA of the CDR3 is TGTGCCAGCAGTTACAACGTCCACGAGCAGTACTTC.

This chain links TRBV4-1 with TRBJ1-5, with 8 nucleotides matching TRBD1. The CDR3 spans 15 residues. J lost 9 bases, V lost 2 bases, and 9 bases had no gene match. Germline assignment: CDR1 MGHRA and CDR2 YSYEKL. The CDR3 region is CASSQRGQGAGPQHF. The CDR3 DNA follows: TGCGCCAGCAGCCAACGGGGGCAGGGGGCTGGGCCCCAGCATTTT.

The chain couples TRBV27 to TRBJ2-7; TRBD1 matches 11 bases. There are 15 residues in the CDR3. V shed 5 bases, J shed 3 bases, and the junction held 6 bases outside the gene matches. Germline CDR1 MNHEY, CDR2 SMNVEV (reference sequence). CDR3 loop: CASSLGTGGYYEQYF. The CDR3 coding sequence is TGTGCCAGCAGTCTTGGGACAGGGGGTTACTACGAGCAGTACTTC.

The V and J genes are TRBV19 and TRBJ2-2; D possibly corresponds to TRBD1 (6 bases). This CDR3 contains 13 residues. Trimming shortened V by 6 bases and J by 1 base, and 6 bases separated the two germline ends. From germline, CDR1 is LNHDA and CDR2 SQIVND (reference sequence). The DNA of the CDR3 is TGTGCCAGTAGCAGGGGGAACACCGGGGAGCTGTTTTTT. Translating gives CASSRGNTGELFF. The entire variable domain, with the rest obtained from reference TRBV19 and TRBJ2-2, is as follows: DGGITQSPKYLFRKEGQNVTLSCEQNLNHDAMYWYRQDPGQGLRLIYYSQIVNDFQKGDIAEGYSVSREKKESFPLTVTSAQKNPTAFYLCASSRGNTGELFFGEGSRLTVL.

V usage is TRBV2 and J usage is TRBJ2-6; TRBD1 might be the D (5 bases). The V and J ends lost 6 bases and 0 bases respectively, with 9 bases between them. CDR1 SNHLY and CDR2 FYNNEI come from the germline V gene. The CDR3 contains 15 residues. CDR3 DNA sequence: TGTGCCAGCAGCAACACAGGCTCTGGGGCCAACGTCCTGACTTTC. Protein sequence: CASSNTGSGANVLTF.

The chain has TRBV3-1 (or the pseudogene TRBV3-2) and TRBJ1-4; 8 bases match TRBD1. From germline, CDR1 is LGHDT and CDR2 YNNKEL (reference sequence). The CDR3 consists of 15 residues. V was clipped by 2 bases and J by 5 bases; unmatched bases: 4. CDR3 protein: CASSQPGQVNEKLFF. The CDR3 coding sequence is TGTGCCAGCAGCCAACCGGGACAGGTGAATGAAAAACTGTTTTTT.

The chain combines TRBV2 with TRBJ1-1, with D tentatively TRBD1 (6 bases). The CDR3 is 15 amino acids. Trimming took off 5 bases at V and 2 bases at J, with 15 bases between the two ends. Germline loops: CDR1 SNHLY, CDR2 FYNNEI. CDR3 in DNA: TGTGCCAGCAGTCAATACAGGGAGACTAACACTGAAGCTTTCTTT. It is translated as CASSQYRETNTEAFF.

This clone came up once. The CDR3 loop reads CASSLWAPGYTF. DNA of the CDR3: TGTGCCAGCAGCTTATGGGCGCCGGGCTACACCTTC. The rearrangement links TRBV7-9 to TRBJ1-2; no reliable D call. Germline V gene sequence: CDR1 SEHNR, CDR2 FQNEAQ (reference sequence). CDR3 length: 12 amino acids. V gave up 2 bases and J gave up 8 bases, with 9 bases separating them.

The rearrangement uses TRBV7-7 and TRBJ1-3, with D hard to call. The CDR3 loop spans 15 amino acids. CDR1 and CDR2 (germline): SSHAT, FNYEAQ (reference sequence). V gave up 1 base and J gave up 0 bases, with 7 bases separating them. DNA of the CDR3: TGTGCCAGCAGCTTAGGATCGGGCTCTGGAAACACCATATATTTT. Translated, it gives CASSLGSGSGNTIYF.

This rearrangement joins TRBV7-9 to TRBJ1-1, with D hard to call. V was trimmed by 2 bases and J by 1 base, leaving 5 bases between them. The CDR3 is 13 amino acids. Germline CDR1 reads SEHNR; CDR2 reads FQNEAQ (reference sequence). The CDR3 sequence is CASSLPWNTEAFF. CDR3 sequence (DNA): TGTGCCAGCAGCTTACCCTGGAACACTGAAGCTTTCTTT.

This rearrangement joins TRBV9 to TRBJ1-1; D may be TRBD1 (5 bases). Germline CDR1 is SGDLS and CDR2 is YYNGEE. With 1 base removed from V and 3 bases from J, the gap between germline ends came to 7 bases. The CDR3 sequence is 13 residues long. The CDR3 sequence: CASSVWDDTEAFF. CDR3 nucleotides: TGTGCCAGCAGCGTATGGGACGACACTGAAGCTTTCTTT.

The chain links TRBV19 to TRBJ1-2; 10 bases are shared with TRBD1. CDR1 is LNHDA, CDR2 SQIVND, per germline (reference sequence). The J segment lost 6 bases and the V segment lost 3 bases, leaving 10 bases of the junction unmatched. The CDR3 covers 16 residues. The CDR3 DNA follows: TGTGCCAGTAGTATCCCGAGACAGGGGGCCCAGGATGGCTACACCTTC. It codes for CASSIPRQGAQDGYTF.

The chain couples TRBV3-1 (or the pseudogene TRBV3-2) to TRBJ2-5, with unresolved D. From germline, CDR1 is LGHDT and CDR2 YNNKEL (reference sequence). Trimming took off 1 base at V and 3 bases at J, with 9 bases between the two ends. The CDR3 sequence is 14 residues long. CDR3 bases: TGTGCCAGCAGCCAAGGAGGTCTTAAAGAGACCCAGTACTTC. Translating gives CASSQGGLKETQYF.

This clone is a singleton in its sample. The chain joins TRBV29-1 to TRBJ2-5, with D possibly matching TRBD1 (6 bases). The CDR3 length is 11 residues. V shed 8 bases and J shed 4 bases, with 11 bases lying between them. Germline CDR1 and CDR2: SQVTM and ANQGSEA. As DNA, the CDR3 is TGCAGCACCAGGGGTGGAGAGACCCAGTACTTC. Amino acid sequence: CSTRGGETQYF.

Details on this clone: This is likely a read error, given that the CDR3 carries no conserved phenylalanine or tryptophan at its end. This rearrangement joins TRBV6-5 to TRBJ1-6; TRBD1 might be the D (6 bases). Germline lookup yields CDR1 MNHEY and CDR2 SVGAGI. V lost 6 bases and J lost 12, with 18 bases in between. The CDR3 is made up of 14 amino acids. For the CDR3, the DNA is TGTGCCAGCAGGGGAGACCGGGGGCGAATACCCCTCCACCTT. Translating it yields CASRGDRGRIPLHL.

The genes are TRBV4-2 and TRBJ2-7, with 11 bases matching TRBD1. The CDR3 contains 16 residues. V lost 0 bases and J lost 3; bases outside the gene matches: 4. Per the germline V gene, CDR1 is LGHNA and CDR2 is YNFKEQ. DNA for the CDR3: TGTGCCAGCAGCCAAGATCCCGGGACAGGGGGCTACGAGCAGTACTTC. This encodes CASSQDPGTGGYEQYF.

The chain carries TRBV18 and TRBJ1-1; D remains unclear. The CDR3 is made up of 14 amino acids. The germline V and J ends were trimmed by 2 bases and 1 base, with 8 bases remaining between them. Germline V gene data show CDR1 as KGHSH and CDR2 as LQKENI. CDR3 amino acids: CASSPTYSNTEAFF. DNA of the CDR3: TGTGCCAGCTCACCAACATATTCGAACACTGAAGCTTTCTTT.

This clone showed up just once. No conserved phenylalanine or tryptophan ends this CDR3, so it is likely a read error. V is TRBV30 and J is TRBJ1-6, with D unclear. V was trimmed by 4 bases and J by 4 bases, leaving 11 bases between them. Germline CDR1 is GTSNPN and CDR2 is SVGIG (reference sequence). The CDR3 is made up of 14 amino acids. The CDR3 DNA sequence: TGTGCCTGGAAGGGAAGGTCTTATAATTCACCCCTCCACCTT. It is translated as CAWKGRSYNSPLHL.

The genes are TRBV9 and TRBJ1-3, with D unclear. The CDR3 loop spans 14 amino acids. CDR1 SGDLS and CDR2 YYNGEE come from the germline V gene. With 3 bases removed from V and 4 bases from J, the gap between germline ends came to 11 bases. The CDR3: CASSDQASGNTIYF. CDR3 coding DNA: TGTGCCAGCAGCGACCAGGCAAGCGGAAACACCATATATTTT.

This chain uses TRBV7-8 with TRBJ1-3; D might be TRBD1 (6 bases). This CDR3 region has 14 residues. With 4 bases removed from V and 5 bases from J, the gap between germline ends came to 12 bases. Looked up from germline, CDR1 is SGHVS and CDR2 is FQNEAQ. CDR3 protein: CASSSGTIRNTIYF. CDR3 coding DNA: TGTGCCAGCAGCTCCGGGACAATAAGAAACACCATATATTTT.